At least ten counts were recorded for the clone carrying this T cell receptor (beta chain). Its antigen is as yet unknown. Genomic DNA, serving as template, underwent TCR beta VDJ and CDR3 profiling. Using its own MiXCR run on the reads, TCRdb lists one record per CDR3 protein. Of around 140,000 distinct CDR3 sequences listed, roughly two fifths are singletons. The sample comes from a study of CD8+CD57+ T cells in acquired aplastic anemia. The CDR3 is 14 residues long. V lost 6 bases to trimming and J lost 6 bases, with 17 bases between them. Study-level points and caveats: The study identified around 28 CD8+ CDR3 sequences shared by patients and controls.

This chain uses TRBV12-3 or TRBV12-4 with TRBJ1-2, with D maybe TRBD1 (6 bases). Sequenced material: sorted CD4+, CD8+, or CD8+CD57+ T cells (not recorded which) from PBMCs. The sequence came from a human donor in good health, serving as a control. CDR3 in amino acids: CASSYGGTSNGYTF. The CDR3 DNA reads TGTGCCAGCAGCTACGGGGGGACATCCAATGGCTACACCTTC.